One sample yielded the 8 T cell receptor beta chains listed below, sequenced in a study of T cell responses to AZD1222 COVID-19 vaccine. Clones were sequenced by immunoSEQ multiplex PCR, and TCRdb holds only the in-frame ones, with some missing. The repertoire includes roughly 93,000 clones, around 86% of them detected once, and roughly 6% sits in the top ten. The source was peripheral blood, collected on day 0 of AZD1222 vaccination. These receptors originate from an adult in good health.

The V and J genes are TRBV4-2 and TRBJ1-4, with D possibly TRBD1 on 5 matching bases. V lost 4 bases and J lost 7, with 13 bases in between. The CDR3 spans 14 residues. The V gene's germline CDR1 is LGHNA and CDR2 YNFKEQ. The CDR3 region is CASSLSGAGEKLFF. CDR3 in DNA: TGTGCCAGCAGCCTGAGCGGGGCGGGTGAAAAACTGTTTTTT.

The V gene is TRBV11-1, the J gene TRBJ2-3, with a tentative D call TRBD2 (6 bases). Germline V CDR1 and CDR2: SGHAT, FQDESV (reference sequence). The CDR3 has 14 residues. The V end was cut by 4 bases, the J end by 0 bases, with 8 bases between. CDR3 DNA sequence: TGTGCCAGCAGCTCTGGGACTAGCACAGATACGCAGTATTTT. Its protein product is CASSSGTSTDTQYF.

The chain links TRBV16 to TRBJ1-2; D unclear. The CDR3 has 12 amino acids. CDR1 and CDR2 (germline): KGHSY, FQNENV. V was shortened by 4 bases and J by 4 bases, with 7 bases between the two germline ends. This chain's CDR3 is CASSPTVYGYTF. As DNA, the CDR3 is TGTGCCAGCAGCCCGACTGTCTATGGCTACACCTTC. Together with reference TRBV16 and TRBJ1-2, the CDR3 gives the full variable domain: GEEVAQTPKHLVRGEGQKAKLYCAPIKGHSYVFWYQQVLKNEFKFLISFQNENVFDETGMPKERFSAKCLPNSPCSLEIQATKLEDSAVYFCASSPTVYGYTFGSGTRLTVV.

V gene TRBV19 combines with J gene TRBJ2-3; 9 bases map to TRBD1. Trimming took 5 bases from V and 4 from J; bases not matched to a gene: 10. The length of the CDR3 is 16 residues. Germline CDR1 LNHDA, CDR2 SQIVND (reference sequence). The CDR3 here is CASSWGTGLVADTQYF. CDR3 coding DNA: TGTGCCAGTAGTTGGGGGACAGGGCTTGTTGCAGATACGCAGTATTTT. Using reference TRBV19 and TRBJ2-3 for the parts outside the CDR3, the full variable domain is DGGITQSPKYLFRKEGQNVTLSCEQNLNHDAMYWYRQDPGQGLRLIYYSQIVNDFQKGDIAEGYSVSREKKESFPLTVTSAQKNPTAFYLCASSWGTGLVADTQYFGPGTRLTVL.

V usage is TRBV29-1 and J usage is TRBJ1-1; D unresolved. Trimming removed 8 bases at V and 8 bases at J, with 21 bases between. The CDR3 length is 13 residues. Germline CDR1 and CDR2: SQVTM and ANQGSEA. In DNA form, the CDR3 reads TGCAGCTTAACACAACTCAACGATAGGGAAGCTTTCTTT. It codes for CSLTQLNDREAFF. Looking up the rest from reference TRBV29-1 and TRBJ1-1 gives the full variable domain: SAVISQKPSRDICQRGTSLTIQCQVDSQVTMMFWYRQQPGQSLTLIATANQGSEATYESGFVIDKFPISRPNLTFSTLTVSNMSPEDSSIYLCSLTQLNDREAFFGQGTRLTVV.

The chain couples TRBV9 to TRBJ1-6; D perhaps matches TRBD1 (6 bases). Trimming removed 0 bases from V and 10 bases from J, with 14 bases in between. There are 15 residues in the CDR3. Germline CDR1 reads SGDLS; CDR2 reads YYNGEE. The CDR3 loop reads CASSVGQAGVSPLHF. The CDR3 DNA reads as TGTGCCAGCAGCGTAGGACAGGCGGGCGTATCACCCCTCCACTTT.

The chain joins TRBV10-3 to TRBJ1-2; 12 bases match TRBD1. Germline CDR1 is ENHRY and CDR2 is SYGVKD. Trimming cost V 2 bases and J 8 bases; bases outside gene matches: 6. CDR3 length equals 15 residues. In DNA, the CDR3 is TGTGCCATCAGTGAGACGGGACAGGGGGCACAGGGCTACACCTTC. It translates to CAISETGQGAQGYTF.

The V gene is TRBV5-5, the J gene TRBJ1-1, with D perhaps TRBD1 (6 bases). The CDR3 runs to 15 residues. Trimming cost V 1 base and J 1 base, with 11 bases left between them. From germline, CDR1 is SGHKS and CDR2 YYEKEE (reference sequence). The CDR3 DNA reads as TGTGCCAGCAGCTTGTGGAAGACAGGGAACACTGAAGCTTTCTTT. Its translation: CASSLWKTGNTEAFF.